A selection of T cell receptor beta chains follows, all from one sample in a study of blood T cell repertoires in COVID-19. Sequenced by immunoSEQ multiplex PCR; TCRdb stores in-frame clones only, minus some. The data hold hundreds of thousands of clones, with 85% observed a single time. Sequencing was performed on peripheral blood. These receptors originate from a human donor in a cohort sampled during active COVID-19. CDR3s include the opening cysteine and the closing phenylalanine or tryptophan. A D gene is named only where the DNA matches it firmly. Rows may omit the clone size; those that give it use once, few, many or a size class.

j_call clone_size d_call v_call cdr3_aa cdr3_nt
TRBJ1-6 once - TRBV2 CASSRQAPSPLHF TGTGCCAGCAGTAGACAGGCTCCTTCACCCCTCCACTTT
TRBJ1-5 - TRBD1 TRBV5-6 CASSAQGAWQPQHF TGTGCCAGCAGCGCACAGGGGGCCTGGCAGCCCCAGCATTTT
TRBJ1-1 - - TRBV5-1 CASSGRGDTEAFF TGCGCCAGCAGCGGACGGGGGGACACTGAAGCTTTCTTT
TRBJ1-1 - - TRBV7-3 CASSLTADTEAFF TGTGCCAGCAGCTTAACGGCGGACACTGAAGCTTTCTTT
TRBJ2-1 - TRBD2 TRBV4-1 CASSGRGDQKDNEQFF TGCGCCAGCAGCGGTCGGGGGGACCAGAAAGACAATGAGCAGTTCTTC
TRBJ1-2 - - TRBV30 CAWTYTGQGSGYTF TGTGCCTGGACCTATACAGGGCAAGGTAGCGGCTACACCTTC
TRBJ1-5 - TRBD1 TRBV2 CASLRDSPNQPQHF TGTGCCAGCCTCCGGGACAGCCCGAATCAGCCCCAGCATTTT
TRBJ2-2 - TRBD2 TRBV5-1 CASSFHGLAAPSAGELFF TGCGCCAGCAGCTTCCATGGTCTAGCGGCACCTTCCGCCGGTGAGCTGTTTTTT
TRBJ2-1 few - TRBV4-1 CASSQESTGKSSYNEQFF TGCGCCAGCAGCCAAGAGTCAACGGGGAAGAGCTCCTACAATGAGCAGTTCTTC
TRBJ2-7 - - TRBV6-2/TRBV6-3 CASSYSVGFEQYF TGTGCCAGCAGTTACTCAGTCGGTTTCGAGCAGTACTTC
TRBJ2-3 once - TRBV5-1 CASSLAAALGDTQYF TGCGCCAGCAGCTTGGCGGCAGCTCTAGGAGATACGCAGTATTTT
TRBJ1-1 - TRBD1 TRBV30 CAWEGGWETEAFF TGTGCCTGGGAAGGGGGCTGGGAAACTGAAGCTTTCTTT
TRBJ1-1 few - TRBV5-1 CASSSGQNTEAFF TGCGCCAGCAGCTCCGGACAGAACACTGAAGCTTTCTTT
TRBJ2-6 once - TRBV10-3 CAISGNPGANVLTF TGTGCCATCTCGGGAAATCCTGGGGCCAACGTCCTGACTTTC
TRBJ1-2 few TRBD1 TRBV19 CASFDRGSYGYTF TGTGCCAGCTTCGACAGGGGTAGCTATGGCTACACCTTC
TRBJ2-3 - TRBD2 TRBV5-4 CASSLVLASGGVNTQYF TGTGCCAGCAGCTTGGTTTTAGCTAGCGGGGGGGTAAATACGCAGTATTTT
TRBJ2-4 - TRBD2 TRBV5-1 CASSWGLAGGNLLAKNIQYF TGCGCCAGCAGCTGGGGACTAGCGGGGGGCAACCTATTAGCCAAAAACATTCAGTACTTC
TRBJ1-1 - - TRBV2 CASSVDGGTRQPEAFF TGTGCCAGCAGTGTGGATGGTGGCACAAGACAGCCTGAAGCTTTCTTT
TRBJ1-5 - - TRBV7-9 CASSDGQYQPQHF TGTGCCAGCAGCGACGGACAGTATCAGCCCCAGCATTTT
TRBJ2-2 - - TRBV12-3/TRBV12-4 CASSPEVGGELFF TGTGCCAGCAGTCCTGAGGTGGGCGGGGAGCTGTTTTTT
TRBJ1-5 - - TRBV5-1 CASSLGGTVDQPQHF TGCGCCAGCAGCTTGGGCGGGACGGTTGATCAGCCCCAGCATTTT
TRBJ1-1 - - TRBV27 CASSWTREDFEAFF TGTGCCAGCAGTTGGACCAGGGAGGATTTCGAAGCTTTCTTT
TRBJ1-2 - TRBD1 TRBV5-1 CASSGSGQGAYHGYTF TGCGCCAGCAGCGGATCAGGACAGGGGGCTTATCATGGCTACACCTTC
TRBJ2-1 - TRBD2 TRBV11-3 CASSSEAGGLIWSSYNEQFF TGTGCCAGCAGCTCAGAAGCGGGGGGGCTAATTTGGTCGTCCTACAATGAGCAGTTCTTC
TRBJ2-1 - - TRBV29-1 CSVEDPRANEQFF TGCAGCGTTGAAGATCCCAGGGCAAATGAGCAGTTCTTC
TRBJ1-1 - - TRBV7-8 CASSSVVGAPNTEAFF TGTGCCAGCAGCTCCGTGGTGGGGGCACCGAACACTGAAGCTTTCTTT
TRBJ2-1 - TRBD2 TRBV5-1 CASSLDPSGGFEQFF TGCGCCAGCAGCTTGGATCCTAGCGGGGGGTTTGAGCAGTTCTTC
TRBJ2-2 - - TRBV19 CASNPRGTGELFF TGTGCCAGTAATCCTAGGGGGACCGGGGAGCTGTTTTTT
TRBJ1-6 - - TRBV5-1 CASSPTGNTYSPLHF TGCGCCAGCAGCCCCACAGGGAATACCTATTCACCCCTCCACTTT
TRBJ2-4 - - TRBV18 CASSPVAGAILAKNIQYF TGTGCCAGCTCACCCGTGGCGGGGGCGATCTTAGCCAAAAACATTCAGTACTTC
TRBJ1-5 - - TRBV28 CASSSMGRQPQHF TGTGCCAGCAGCTCAATGGGGCGTCAGCCCCAGCATTTT
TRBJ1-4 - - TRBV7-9 CASSVGFFDEKLFF TGTGCCAGCAGCGTCGGGTTTTTTGATGAAAAACTGTTTTTT
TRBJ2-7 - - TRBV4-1 CASSLTVSYEQYF TGCGCCAGCAGCCTGACAGTCTCCTACGAGCAGTACTTC
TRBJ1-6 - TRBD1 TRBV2 CASSSGQIYSPLHF TGTGCCAGCAGTTCGGGACAGATATATTCACCCCTCCACTTT
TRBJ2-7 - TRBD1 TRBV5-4 CASSSDRVAYEQYF TGTGCCAGCAGCTCCGACAGGGTGGCCTACGAGCAGTACTTC
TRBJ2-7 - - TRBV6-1 CASSESRGSPNYEQYF TGTGCCAGCAGTGAATCAAGGGGGTCCCCCAACTACGAGCAGTACTTC
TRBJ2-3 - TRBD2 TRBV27 CASSLRRGGTDTQYF TGTGCCAGCAGTTTACGGCGGGGGGGCACAGATACGCAGTATTTT
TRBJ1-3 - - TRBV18 CASSPSSTPYSGNTIYF TGTGCCAGCTCACCCTCATCGACTCCTTACTCTGGAAACACCATATATTTT
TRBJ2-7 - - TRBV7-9 CASSFGGPSYEQYF TGTGCCAGCAGCTTCGGGGGGCCTTCCTACGAGCAGTACTTC
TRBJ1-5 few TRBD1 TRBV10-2 CASEPGQGSNQPQHF TGCGCCAGTGAACCGGGACAGGGTTCCAATCAGCCCCAGCATTTT
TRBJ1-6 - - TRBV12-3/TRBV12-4 CASRGDRNSPLHF TGTGCCAGCAGGGGAGACCGAAATTCACCCCTCCACTTT
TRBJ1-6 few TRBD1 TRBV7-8 CASSGKQGASNSPLHF TGTGCCAGCAGCGGCAAACAGGGGGCGTCTAATTCACCCCTCCACTTT
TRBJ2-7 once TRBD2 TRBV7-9 CASSLGTSYLYEQYF TGTGCCAGCAGTTTAGGGACTAGCTACCTCTACGAGCAGTACTTC
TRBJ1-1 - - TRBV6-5 CASSYSSPQHTEAFF TGTGCCAGCAGTTACTCCAGCCCACAGCACACTGAAGCTTTCTTT
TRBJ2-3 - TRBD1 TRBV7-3 CASSSGQGTDTQYF TGTGCCAGCAGCTCGGGACAGGGCACAGATACGCAGTATTTT
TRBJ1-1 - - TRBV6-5 CASRRGLEVRTEAFF TGTGCCAGCAGGCGGGGGCTGGAAGTTCGCACTGAAGCTTTCTTT
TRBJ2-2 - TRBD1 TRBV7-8 CASSSTGANTGELFF TGTGCCAGCAGCTCGACAGGGGCGAACACCGGGGAGCTGTTTTTT
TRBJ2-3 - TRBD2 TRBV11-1 CASSLNSGGAQDTQYF TGTGCCAGCAGCCTGAATAGCGGGGGGGCCCAAGATACGCAGTATTTT
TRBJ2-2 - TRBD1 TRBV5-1 CASSLLWTGNTGELFF TGCGCCAGCAGCTTGTTGTGGACAGGGAACACCGGGGAGCTGTTTTTT
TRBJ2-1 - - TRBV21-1 CSLKGAYNEQFF TGTTCACTAAAGGGGGCTTACAATGAGCAGTTCTTC
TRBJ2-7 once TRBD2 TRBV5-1 CASSLAPGLAGVCSYEQYF TGCGCCAGCAGCTTGGCCCCGGGACTAGCGGGGGTTTGCTCCTACGAGCAGTACTTC
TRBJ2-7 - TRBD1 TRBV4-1 CASSRNRQGSTSYEQYF TGCGCCAGCAGCCGGAACCGACAGGGGTCGACCTCCTACGAGCAGTACTTC
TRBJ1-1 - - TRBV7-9 CASMSQIGANTEAFF TGTGCCAGCATGTCTCAAATCGGAGCCAACACTGAAGCTTTCTTT
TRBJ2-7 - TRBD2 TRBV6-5 CASSYAPTSGSYEQYF TGTGCCAGCAGTTACGCCCCTACTAGCGGGTCCTACGAGCAGTACTTC
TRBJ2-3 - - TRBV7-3 CASSFPPGADTQYF TGTGCCAGCAGCTTTCCCCCAGGGGCGGATACGCAGTATTTT
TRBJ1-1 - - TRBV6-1 CASSSGWDTEAFF TGTGCCAGCAGTAGCGGGTGGGACACTGAAGCTTTCTTT
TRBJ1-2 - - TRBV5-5 CASSPTTGNYGYTF TGTGCCAGCAGCCCTACCACAGGGAACTATGGCTACACCTTC